The 15 T cell receptor beta chains below come from one sample, sequenced in a study of TIL therapy for anti-PD-1-resistant metastatic lung cancer. This was the immunoSEQ v3 assay. Profiling relied on immunoSEQ multiplex PCR, and the TCRdb table lists in-frame clones only, not all of them. Found here are approximately 60,000 clones, roughly 80% of them singletons; the top ten hold more than 1.5%. The time point is: pre-treatment sample, taken before nivolumab and TIL therapy. Sequenced here: blood, sampled at baseline. These receptors all stem from a person aged 30 to 80 with non-small cell lung cancer.

V usage is TRBV6-5 and J usage is TRBJ2-5, with 8 positions matching TRBD2. Germline loops: CDR1 MNHEY, CDR2 SVGAGI. The V and J ends lost 5 bases and 5 bases, in that order; junction bases with no gene match: 7. This CDR3 contains 14 residues. The CDR3 DNA is TGTGCCAGCAGTCCCTCCCGGGGGGGCGAGACCCAGTACTTC. Translating it yields CASSPSRGGETQYF.

The J gene is TRBJ2-2, the V gene TRBV5-8; 9 positions agree with TRBD1. Germline values: CDR1 SGHTS, CDR2 YDEGEE. The J segment lost 6 bases and the V segment lost 4 bases, leaving 10 bases of the junction unmatched. The CDR3 runs to 16 residues. CDR3: CASSGGWDRVPGELFF. The CDR3 DNA reads TGTGCCAGCAGCGGAGGTTGGGACAGGGTACCCGGGGAGCTGTTTTTT.

The V call is TRBV6-5, the J call TRBJ2-5, with D perhaps assigned TRBD1 or TRBD2 (6 bases each). The CDR3 runs 16 residues. Germline CDR1 reads MNHEY; CDR2 reads SVGAGI. Trimming took 0 bases from V and 4 from J, leaving 15 bases between them. The CDR3 DNA follows: TGTGCCAGCAGTTACTCCTTCTCACAGGGAGGAGAGACCCAGTACTTC. It encodes CASSYSFSQGGETQYF.

The chain uses TRBV7-2 and TRBJ2-7; TRBD2 is a possible D gene (7 bases). The CDR3 sequence is 13 residues long. Trimming pared 7 bases from V and 7 bases from J, leaving 17 bases between. Germline lookup yields CDR1 SGHTA and CDR2 FQGNSA. DNA for the CDR3: TGTGCCAGCACCCCGAGGGGGGAGGGAGAGCAGTACTTC. Translation gives CASTPRGEGEQYF. The variable domain in full, with the rest retrieved from reference TRBV7-2 and TRBJ2-7, is GAGVSQSPSNKVTEKGKDVELRCDPISGHTALYWYRQSLGQGLEFLIYFQGNSAPDKSGLPSDRFSAERTGGSVSTLTIQRTQQEDSAVYLCASTPRGEGEQYFGPGTRLTVT.

This clone was counted a single time. The rearrangement uses TRBV5-1 and TRBJ2-2, with D unresolved. From germline, CDR1 is SGHRS and CDR2 YFSETQ. The CDR3 has 16 residues. The germline V and J ends were trimmed by 0 bases and 1 base, with 10 bases remaining between them. CDR3 nucleotide sequence: TGCGCCAGCAGCTTGGCCCAGATGGAGAACACCGGGGAGCTGTTTTTT. This codes for CASSLAQMENTGELFF.

This clone is a singleton in its sample. V and J are TRBV29-1 and TRBJ2-7, with 10 nucleotides matching TRBD1. V shed 7 bases and J 6 bases; nucleotides not matched to a gene: 9. This CDR3 is built from 13 residues. Germline CDR1 is SQVTM and CDR2 is ANQGSEA. DNA of the CDR3: TGCAGCGCCTTACCGGGACAGGGGTTCGAGCAGTACTTC. This gives the protein CSALPGQGFEQYF.

This chain connects TRBV29-1 to TRBJ2-5; D remains ambiguous. The CDR3 runs 13 residues. Germline CDR1 SQVTM, CDR2 ANQGSEA. V dropped 3 bases and J dropped 4 bases, with 12 bases sitting between them. CDR3 loop: CSVEGSTGETQYF. The CDR3 DNA reads TGCAGCGTTGAGGGGTCTACTGGAGAGACCCAGTACTTC.

This clone was detected only once. The V call is TRBV4-1, the J call TRBJ2-5; the match to TRBD1 covers 8 bases. The CDR3 runs to 15 residues. Germline loops: CDR1 MGHRA, CDR2 YSYEKL. V lost 5 bases to trimming and J lost 4 bases; unmatched junction nucleotides: 9. CDR3 sequence (DNA): TGCGCCAGCAGCTCAGGGGGCACGAGCGGAGAGACCCAGTACTTC. It codes for CASSSGGTSGETQYF.

V and J are TRBV11-2 and TRBJ2-5; D may correspond to TRBD1 or TRBD2 (5 bases each). Trimming shortened V by 5 bases and J by 4 bases, and 17 bases separated the two germline ends. Germline CDR1 reads SGHAT; CDR2 reads FQNNGV. The CDR3 is 15 residues long. CDR3 sequence (DNA): TGTGCCAGCAGCCGGGGCAGGGTTTTGGCAGAGACCCAGTACTTC. Amino acid sequence: CASSRGRVLAETQYF.

This chain uses TRBV11-3 with TRBJ2-1; 11 bases line up with TRBD1. Germline trimming cut 6 bases from V and 7 bases from J; bases unmatched to any gene: 8. This CDR3 spans 15 amino acids. In germline, CDR1 is SGHNT, CDR2 YENEEA. Here the CDR3 reads CASRQGQGEGNEQFF. In DNA, the CDR3 is TGTGCCAGCAGACAGGGACAGGGGGAAGGGAATGAGCAGTTCTTC.

Written as DNA, the CDR3 is TGTGCCAGCAGTTTATCTCTGACTAAAGGCTACACCTTC. It is translated as CASSLSLTKGYTF. This chain links TRBV28 with TRBJ1-2, with D hard to call. Trimming took off 1 base at V and 8 bases at J, with 11 bases between the two ends. Germline lookup yields CDR1 MDHEN and CDR2 SYDVKM. CDR3 length: 13 residues.

Only a few counts were recorded for this clone. The chain combines TRBV19 with TRBJ1-1; 9 bases fit TRBD1. The CDR3 loop spans 14 amino acids. The V gene end was trimmed by 1 base and the J gene end by 3 bases; junction bases not matched to a gene: 0. Germline V gene lookup returns CDR1 LNHDA and CDR2 SQIVND (reference sequence). This CDR3 reads CASSIGDRDTEAFF. CDR3 nucleotide sequence: TGTGCCAGTAGTATAGGGGACAGGGACACTGAAGCTTTCTTT. Full variable domain (outside the CDR3, taken from reference TRBV19 and TRBJ1-1): DGGITQSPKYLFRKEGQNVTLSCEQNLNHDAMYWYRQDPGQGLRLIYYSQIVNDFQKGDIAEGYSVSREKKESFPLTVTSAQKNPTAFYLCASSIGDRDTEAFFGQGTRLTVV.

This chain uses TRBV19 with TRBJ2-1; tentatively, D is TRBD2 (5 bases). The CDR3 extends over 14 amino acids. V lost 5 bases, J lost 4 bases, and 12 bases lay in between. Germline-derived CDR1 and CDR2 are LNHDA and SQIVND (reference sequence). The CDR3 sequence: CASSVLETYNEQFF. CDR3 DNA: TGTGCCAGTAGTGTACTAGAAACGTACAATGAGCAGTTCTTC.

The chain employs TRBV2 and TRBJ2-5; D not resolved. The germline gives CDR1 SNHLY, CDR2 FYNNEI. The CDR3 spans 15 residues. The ends were cut back, 5 bases at V and 4 bases at J, with 17 bases in the middle. The CDR3 loop reads CASSSQLRSPETQYF. The CDR3 DNA is TGTGCCAGCAGTTCTCAACTTCGGTCCCCAGAGACCCAGTACTTC. The full variable domain, rest sourced from reference TRBV2 and TRBJ2-5, is EPEVTQTPSHQVTQMGQEVILRCVPISNHLYFYWYRQILGQKVEFLVSFYNNEISEKSEIFDDQFSVERPDGSNFTLKIRSTKLEDSAMYFCASSSQLRSPETQYFGPGTRLLVL.

This clone was seen a handful of times. The chain carries TRBV10-3 and TRBJ1-1; D is unclear. The CDR3 covers 14 residues. Germline V gives CDR1 ENHRY, CDR2 SYGVKD. Trimming left V 4 bases short and J 4 bases short, with 13 bases between. The CDR3 protein is CAISVGRESTEAFF. As DNA, the CDR3 is TGTGCCATCAGTGTTGGCAGAGAGTCCACTGAAGCTTTCTTT.